This T cell receptor beta chain was documented in a study of T-cell reconstitution after alpha-beta-depleted transplantation in children. Unique molecular identifiers were incorporated into the prepared TCRbeta library. TCRdb re-called the PCR reads with MiXCR, one entry per CDR3 protein. There are 500,000 or so distinct CDR3 sequences in the sample; about 30% occur only once, and approximately 2.3% lies in the top ten. The sequence was obtained from a human donor who donated a stem cell graft to a child with aplastic anemia. Sample: PBMCs from the stem cell graft donor, taken from the stem cell graft.

This CDR3 reads CASSGGPHQETQYF. The CDR3 DNA sequence: TGTGCCAGCAGCGGCGGGCCTCACCAAGAGACCCAGTACTTC. The chain is built from TRBV11-2 and TRBJ2-5, with D possibly TRBD2 on 5 matching bases. Trimming left V 5 bases short and J 0 bases short, with 10 bases between. There are 14 residues in the CDR3. Germline V gene lookup returns CDR1 SGHAT and CDR2 FQNNGV.